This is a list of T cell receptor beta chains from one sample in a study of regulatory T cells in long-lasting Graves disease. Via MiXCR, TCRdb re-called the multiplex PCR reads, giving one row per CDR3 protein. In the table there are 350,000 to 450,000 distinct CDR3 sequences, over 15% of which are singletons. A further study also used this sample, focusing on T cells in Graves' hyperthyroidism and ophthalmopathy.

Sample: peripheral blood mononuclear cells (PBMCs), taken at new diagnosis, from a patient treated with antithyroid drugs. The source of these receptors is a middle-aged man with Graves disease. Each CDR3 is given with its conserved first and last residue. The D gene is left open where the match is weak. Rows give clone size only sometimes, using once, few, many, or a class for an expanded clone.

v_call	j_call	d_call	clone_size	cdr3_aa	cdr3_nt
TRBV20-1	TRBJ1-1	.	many	CSVGRGGTEAFF	TGCAGTGTCGGCAGGGGTGGTACTGAAGCTTTCTTT
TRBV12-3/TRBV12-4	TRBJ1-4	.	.	CASSPRGANEKLFF	TGTGCCAGCAGTCCAAGGGGGGCGAACGAAAAACTGTTTTTT
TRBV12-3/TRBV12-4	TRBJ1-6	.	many	CASSINNSPLHF	TGTGCCAGCAGTATTAATAATTCACCCCTCCACTTT
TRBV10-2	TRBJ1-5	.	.	CASSASLRNQPQHF	TGCGCCAGCAGTGCTTCCCTGAGAAATCAGCCCCAGCATTTT
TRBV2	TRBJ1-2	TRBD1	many	CASSRTGGFEKGYTF	TGTGCCAGCAGTCGGACAGGGGGTTTTGAAAAAGGCTACACCTTC
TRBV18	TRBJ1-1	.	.	CASSEYLRPEAFF	TGTGCCAGCTCGGAGTACCTCCGCCCCGAAGCTTTCTTT
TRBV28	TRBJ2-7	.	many	CASSLPTSDGRYEQYF	TGTGCCAGCAGTTTGCCCACGAGCGACGGGCGTTACGAGCAGTACTTC
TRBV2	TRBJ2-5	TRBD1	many	CASSEGQVYQETQYF	TGTGCCAGCAGCGAGGGACAGGTTTACCAAGAGACCCAGTACTTC
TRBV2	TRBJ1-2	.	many	CASTWQGNGYTF	TGTGCCAGCACGTGGCAGGGGAATGGCTACACCTTC
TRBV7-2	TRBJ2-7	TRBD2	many	CASSLGGTSGNYEQYF	TGTGCCAGCAGCTTAGGGGGGACTAGCGGGAACTACGAGCAGTACTTC
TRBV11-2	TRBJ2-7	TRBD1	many	CASSFWGGQGAEQYF	TGTGCCAGCAGCTTCTGGGGTGGACAGGGGGCCGAGCAGTACTTC
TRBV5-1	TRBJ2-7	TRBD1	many	CASSLAPGGYEQYF	TGCGCCAGCAGCTTGGCACCAGGGGGTTACGAGCAGTACTTC
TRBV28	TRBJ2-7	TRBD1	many	CASSIDKAGTGLTSEQYF	TGTGCCAGCAGTATAGATAAAGCCGGGACAGGGTTGACTAGCGAGCAGTACTTC
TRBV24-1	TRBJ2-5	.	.	CATQIPGEETQYF	TGTGCCACCCAGATCCCAGGGGAGGAGACCCAGTACTTC
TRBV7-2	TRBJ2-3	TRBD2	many	CASRKTSGGAGNTQYF	TGTGCCAGCAGAAAGACTAGCGGGGGGGCTGGGAATACGCAGTATTTT
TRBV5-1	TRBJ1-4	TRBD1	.	CASSSTGTGGEKLFF	TGCGCCAGCAGCTCTACCGGGACAGGGGGTGAAAAACTGTTTTTT
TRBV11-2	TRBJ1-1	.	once	CASSSRGAMNTEAFF	TGTGCCAGCAGCTCTCGGGGGGCTATGAACACTGAAGCTTTCTTT
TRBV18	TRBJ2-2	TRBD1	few	CASSPSGQPANTGELFF	TGTGCCAGCTCACCATCGGGACAGCCCGCGAACACCGGGGAGCTGTTTTTT
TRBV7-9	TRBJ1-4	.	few	CASSLAATNEKLFF	TGTGCCAGCAGCTTGGCCGCAACTAATGAAAAACTGTTTTTT
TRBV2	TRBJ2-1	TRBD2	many	CARTLAGGLNEQFF	TGTGCCAGAACCTTAGCGGGGGGCCTAAATGAGCAGTTCTTC
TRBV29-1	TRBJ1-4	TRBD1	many	CSALPPGQGNEKLFF	TGCAGCGCTCTTCCTCCGGGACAGGGTAATGAAAAACTGTTTTTT
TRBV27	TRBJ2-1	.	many	CASSLSGRIINEQFF	TGTGCCAGCAGTTTATCTGGACGAATAATCAATGAGCAGTTCTTC
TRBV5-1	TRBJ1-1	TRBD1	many	CASSVSQGVTEAFF	TGCGCCAGCAGCGTTTCGCAGGGGGTTACTGAAGCTTTCTTT
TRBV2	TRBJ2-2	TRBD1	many	CASSEALGASAGGNTGELFF	TGTGCCAGCAGTGAAGCGCTTGGGGCTTCCGCAGGGGGCAACACCGGGGAGCTGTTTTTT
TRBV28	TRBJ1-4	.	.	CASSSTKGGELFF	TGTGCCAGCAGTTCGACTAAAGGGGGGGAACTGTTTTTT
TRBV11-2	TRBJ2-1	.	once	CASSSTVAPYNEQFF	TGTGCCAGCAGCTCCACCGTTGCCCCCTACAATGAGCAGTTCTTC
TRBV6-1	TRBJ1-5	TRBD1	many	CASSPKTGGDLRGQPQHF	TGTGCCAGCAGTCCAAAGACAGGGGGCGATCTTCGGGGTCAGCCCCAGCATTTT
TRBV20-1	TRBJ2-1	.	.	CSARGGASREQFF	TGCAGTGCTAGAGGTGGGGCTAGCCGGGAGCAGTTCTTC
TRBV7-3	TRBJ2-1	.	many	CASSLFGVGQVTVNEQFF	TGTGCCAGCAGCTTATTTGGTGTCGGGCAGGTAACGGTGAATGAGCAGTTCTTC
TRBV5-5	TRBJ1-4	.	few	CASSFQGFNEKLFF	TGTGCCAGCAGCTTTCAGGGTTTCAACGAAAAACTGTTTTTT
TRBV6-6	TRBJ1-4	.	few	CASSYSTQGGEKLFF	TGTGCCAGCAGTTACTCGACACAGGGTGGCGAAAAACTGTTTTTT
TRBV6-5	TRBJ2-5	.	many	CASSYTRRETQYF	TGTGCCAGCAGTTACACCCGGCGGGAGACCCAGTACTTC
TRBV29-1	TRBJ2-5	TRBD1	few	CSIRDRGLETQYF	TGCAGCATACGGGACAGGGGGCTTGAGACCCAGTACTTC
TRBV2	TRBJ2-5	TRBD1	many	CASSFGQEDGYF	TGTGCCAGCAGTTTTGGACAGGAGGATGGATACTTC
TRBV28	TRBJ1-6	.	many	CASSSPERYHNSPLHF	TGTGCCAGCAGTTCCCCAGAGCGGTACCATAATTCACCCCTCCACTTT
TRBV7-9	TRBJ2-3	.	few	CASSLAPGPSTDTQYF	TGTGCCAGCAGCTTAGCCCCAGGGCCTAGCACAGATACGCAGTATTTT
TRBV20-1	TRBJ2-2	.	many	CSARSRGTGELFF	TGCAGTGCCCGAAGCAGGGGAACCGGGGAGCTGTTTTTT
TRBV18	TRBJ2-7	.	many	CASSLGGANEQYF	TGTGCCAGCAGCTTAGGTGGGGCGAACGAGCAGTACTTC
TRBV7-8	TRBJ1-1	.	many	CASTQHRGTQNTEAFF	TGTGCCAGCACCCAACATCGCGGGACACAGAACACTGAAGCTTTCTTT
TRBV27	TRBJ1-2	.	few	CASSLYPPNYGYTF	TGTGCCAGCAGTTTATATCCCCCCAACTATGGCTACACCTTC
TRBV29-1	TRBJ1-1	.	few	CSVDEGTGATEAFF	TGCAGCGTTGATGAAGGGACGGGGGCCACTGAAGCTTTCTTT
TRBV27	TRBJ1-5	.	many	CASTTGSQPQHF	TGTGCCAGCACGACGGGGAGTCAGCCCCAGCATTTT
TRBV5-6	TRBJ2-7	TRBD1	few	CASSLTGGLRYEQYF	TGTGCCAGCAGCCTTACAGGGGGTTTACGCTACGAGCAGTACTTC
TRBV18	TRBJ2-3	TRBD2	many	CASSPTSGSYTQYF	TGTGCCAGCTCACCAACTAGCGGGAGTTATACGCAGTATTTT
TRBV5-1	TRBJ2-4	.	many	CASSSLPLGAPKNIQYF	TGCGCCAGCAGCTCGCTCCCGTTGGGAGCTCCCAAAAACATTCAGTACTTC
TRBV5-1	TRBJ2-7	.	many	CASSPRLGTSYEQYF	TGCGCCAGCAGCCCCCGGTTAGGTACTTCCTACGAGCAGTACTTC